A selection of T cell receptor beta chains follows, all from one sample in a study of T cell responses to AZD1222 COVID-19 vaccine. Here immunoSEQ multiplex PCR was the method, and the copy in TCRdb shows in-frame clones only, minus some. Among approximately 76,000 clones, about 87% were seen once, and the ten largest hold about a fifth. The material sequenced was peripheral blood, taken on day 0 of AZD1222 vaccination. These receptors were collected from an adult in good health. CDR3s leave out the opening cysteine and the closing phenylalanine or tryptophan. Each record gives: V gene, J gene, CDR3 protein.

v_gene: TRBV9
j_gene: TRBJ1-2
CDR3aa: ASSSTGYGYT

v_gene: TRBV7-9
j_gene: TRBJ1-2
CDR3aa: ASSTGQYYGYT

v_gene: TRBV2
j_gene: TRBJ2-5
CDR3aa: ASLKYGLAGGGGQETQY

v_gene: TRBV27
j_gene: TRBJ2-2
CDR3aa: ASSFRRTAANTGELF

v_gene: TRBV18
j_gene: TRBJ2-5
CDR3aa: ASSPISKETQY

v_gene: TRBV12-3/TRBV12-4
j_gene: TRBJ1-5
CDR3aa: ASSQDSNQPQH

v_gene: TRBV3-1/TRBV3-2
j_gene: TRBJ2-1
CDR3aa: ASSPDGSGGDSYNEQF

v_gene: TRBV12-5
j_gene: TRBJ1-1
CDR3aa: ASGLDGLLGTEAF

v_gene: TRBV7-6
j_gene: TRBJ2-7
CDR3aa: ASSLADEQY

v_gene: TRBV5-1
j_gene: TRBJ2-1
CDR3aa: ASSLTGGNEQF

v_gene: TRBV28
j_gene: TRBJ2-1
CDR3aa: ASSTSGLGNNEQF

v_gene: TRBV10-2
j_gene: TRBJ1-4
CDR3aa: ASSAYSSGLGEKLF

v_gene: TRBV7-9
j_gene: TRBJ1-4
CDR3aa: ASSLGARSTNEKLF

v_gene: TRBV29-1
j_gene: TRBJ1-2
CDR3aa: SVNPDRDGYT

v_gene: TRBV28
j_gene: TRBJ1-2
CDR3aa: ASSPGQGGYGYT

v_gene: TRBV6-2/TRBV6-3
j_gene: TRBJ1-1
CDR3aa: ASSRGQMNTEAF

v_gene: TRBV2
j_gene: TRBJ2-3
CDR3aa: ASSYSDTQY

v_gene: TRBV2
j_gene: TRBJ2-3
CDR3aa: AITPGTLTQY

v_gene: TRBV19
j_gene: TRBJ2-2
CDR3aa: ASRPGDRTGELF

v_gene: TRBV29-1
j_gene: TRBJ2-1
CDR3aa: SVVGQLYNEQF

v_gene: TRBV28
j_gene: TRBJ2-3
CDR3aa: ASSLSALSTDTQY

v_gene: TRBV6-5
j_gene: TRBJ1-2
CDR3aa: ASSSSFRANYGYT

v_gene: TRBV6-4
j_gene: TRBJ1-5
CDR3aa: ASSDSKQNSNQPQH

v_gene: TRBV4-2
j_gene: TRBJ1-1
CDR3aa: ASSQTGVTEAF

v_gene: TRBV7-3
j_gene: TRBJ2-2
CDR3aa: ASSLLRNTGELF

v_gene: TRBV6-2/TRBV6-3
j_gene: TRBJ2-7
CDR3aa: ASSYSKQGGDYEQY

v_gene: TRBV9
j_gene: TRBJ2-2
CDR3aa: ASSVAGRGTGELF

v_gene: TRBV27
j_gene: TRBJ1-2
CDR3aa: ASSLYLNYGYT

v_gene: TRBV7-6
j_gene: TRBJ2-5
CDR3aa: ASSPAGGGGGTQY

v_gene: TRBV4-3
j_gene: TRBJ2-1
CDR3aa: ASSPTSGVYNEQF

v_gene: TRBV4-2
j_gene: TRBJ1-2
CDR3aa: ASSQDAGSINYGYT

v_gene: TRBV6-4
j_gene: TRBJ2-3
CDR3aa: ASQRLAGGPDTQY

v_gene: TRBV5-5
j_gene: TRBJ1-1
CDR3aa: ASSLGPRMSEAF

v_gene: TRBV29-1
j_gene: TRBJ2-7
CDR3aa: SVEDGRQGDEQY

v_gene: TRBV29-1
j_gene: TRBJ1-2
CDR3aa: SVSQGGLGYGYT

v_gene: TRBV11-3
j_gene: TRBJ2-7
CDR3aa: ASSHGPGYEQY

v_gene: TRBV9
j_gene: TRBJ2-7
CDR3aa: ASSVEAGRGEQY

v_gene: TRBV28
j_gene: TRBJ2-1
CDR3aa: ASSLPLTSGEGSYNEQF

v_gene: TRBV10-1
j_gene: TRBJ2-3
CDR3aa: ASSESLGFTDTQY

v_gene: TRBV7-2
j_gene: TRBJ1-2
CDR3aa: ASSNRGGYT